This T cell receptor (beta chain) emerged from a study of identical twins. This clonotype was found a few times. TCRdb independently ran MiXCR on the 5' RACE reads; one entry per CDR3 protein. The table includes nearly 900,000 distinct CDR3 sequences, approximately 13% detected once. The same data also went into a second study, on yellow fever vaccine responses in identical twins.

Sequencing was done on a sample of PBMCs. This TCR was sampled from a woman in her late teens or twenties in good health.

CDR3: CSAATGVNTGELFF. The CDR3 region has the DNA TGCAGTGCCGCGACAGGGGTTAACACCGGGGAGCTGTTTTTT. The V gene is TRBV20-1, the J gene TRBJ2-2; 8 bases align to TRBD1. The junction had 5 bases not matched to a gene; V was cut back by 6 bases and J by 2 bases. Germline V gene lookup returns CDR1 DFQATT and CDR2 SNEGSKA (reference sequence). The CDR3 runs to 14 residues.